The present TCR beta chain was sequenced within a study of blood T cell repertoires in COVID-19 (dated by TCRdb to between 2020 and 2021). A note on the overall study: Collaborator samples came from the United States, Italy and Spain and covered acute and convalescent phases of COVID-19. The prospective study material was composed of cDNA or gDNA derived from T cells, B-cell-depleted T cells, or PBMCs. The dataset comprised deeply sampled blood TCRbeta repertoires from subjects exposed to, actively infected with, or recovered from COVID-19. The repertoires were released in a freely available public database meant as a resource for research on the immune response to SARS-CoV-2. Samples were obtained from the ongoing ImmuneRACE study (first 160 participants) and from 1,254 subjects provided by 6 global collaborators. Nearly every sample came with metadata listing a de-identified subject ID, COVID-19 status, age in years and sex. Where available, HLA class I and class II types were taken from metadata supplied by the sample provider and were not determined by assay-based typing.

According to the germline V gene, CDR1 reads SGHRS and CDR2 reads YFSETQ. There are 14 amino acids in the CDR3, from cysteine to phenylalanine inclusive. Left in the record is the CDR3 DNA by itself, 42 bases read in frame from the first base. V was cut back by 1 base and J by 6 bases, leaving a gap of 14 bases between them. Samples from volunteer blood donors who had recovered from COVID-19 were contributed by a second Seattle source. Each collaborating institution followed its own protocols to collect whole blood in K2EDTA tubes. For TCRbeta analysis, collaborators shipped samples in one of three forms: frozen whole blood, isolated PBMCs, or DNA extracted from either of those sample types. Comments on this clone: Its antigen has not been determined. Per-nucleotide qualities are absent, and no much larger clonotype sits a single base away.

Broad study findings and their caveats: How much clinical and demographic metadata was included differed by source and by participant, and the metadata was provided uncurated.

The immunoSEQ Assay, a bias-controlled multiplex PCR, was used to amplify TCRbeta CDR3 regions from genomic DNA. The published analysis was carried out like this. Within the assay, amplification of reference gene primers was used to estimate how many nucleated cells each sample contained. Sequence reads were collapsed and filtered to measure the absolute abundance of every unique TCRbeta CDR3 rearrangement. Productive Simpson clonality was computed per sample as the square root of Simpson's diversity index over productive rearrangements. This immuneACCESS table, as held by TCRdb, lists in-frame sequences with V and J called but not all clones. Of the missing ones, under half trace to an unresolved V gene in checked studies; the others have no known cause. V and J calls and clone size are copied from that table; D and trimming were computed from the DNA. This sample is represented by roughly 240,000 clones; around four fifths of them were singletons. The ten top clones hold 4.6% of the sample.

This chain is built from TRBV5-1 and TRBJ2-7, and the D gene may be TRBD2, 7 bases matching. The sequencing sample was made of peripheral blood. The source of this sequence is a man aged 60 to 75 who had recovered from COVID-19. The CDR3 protein is CASSLRTGRAEQYF. The DNA is as follows: TGCGCCAGCAGCTTGAGAACAGGGAGGGCCGAGCAGTACTTC.